This TCR beta chain was identified during a study of blood T cell repertoires in COVID-19 (dated by TCRdb to about 2020). For the wider study: Collaborator samples came from the United States, Italy and Spain and covered acute and convalescent phases of COVID-19. The sample metadata nearly always contained a de-identified subject ID, COVID-19 status, age in years and sex. The material from the prospective study consisted of cDNA or gDNA derived from T cells, B-cell-depleted T cells, or PBMCs. The repertoires were released in a freely available public database intended as a resource for research on the immune response to SARS-CoV-2. Samples came from the ongoing ImmuneRACE study (first 160 participants) plus 1,254 subjects from 6 global collaborators. Deeply sampled blood TCRbeta repertoires from subjects exposed to, actively infected with, or recovered from COVID-19 were included in the dataset. Where HLA class I and class II types were available, the types were taken from metadata supplied by the sample provider, not from assay-based typing. Broad study findings and their caveats: How much clinical and demographic metadata was included differed by source and by participant, and the metadata was provided uncurated.

For this clone: Its antigen is unknown. No qualities accompany the bases; no much larger clone lies one base away.

Each collaborating institution followed its own protocols to collect whole blood in K2EDTA tubes. For TCRbeta analysis, collaborator samples were shipped as frozen whole blood, as isolated PBMCs, or as DNA extracted from either sample type. TCRbeta CDR3 regions were amplified from genomic DNA using the immunoSEQ Assay, a bias-controlled multiplex PCR. As for the original processing: The number of nucleated cells in each sample was estimated from the amplification of reference gene primers within the assay. To quantify the absolute abundance of each unique TCRbeta CDR3 rearrangement, sequence reads were collapsed and filtered. Productive Simpson clonality was computed per sample as the square root of Simpson's diversity index over productive rearrangements. TCRdb provides this immuneACCESS table in a form limited to in-frame rearrangements. Some clones are lacking; in checked studies, under half of them reflect an unresolved V gene, and why the rest are absent is not known. The DNA gave D and trimming, while V, J and clone size come from that table. The sample contains 85,000 to 100,000 clones, 85% of them found a single time. 3.5% to 4.5% of the sample is in the top ten clones.

Reading from cysteine to phenylalanine, the CDR3 counts 14 amino acids. CDR3 DNA only is kept here, 42 bases in frame from base 1. The germline V gene (reference sequence) provides CDR1 SGHNT and CDR2 YYREEE. The trim is 4 bases for V and 0 bases for J, with a gap of 11 bases between the germline ends. In this chain, TRBV5-4 is recombined with TRBJ2-7; TRBD2 is a weak D gene call, 6 bases matching. Sequencing was done on a sample of peripheral blood. The TCR was taken from a man aged 60-69 years with acute or convalescent COVID-19. The nucleotide sequence reads as follows: TGTGCCAGCAGCCGAGCGGGCCCCTCCTACGAGCAGTACTTC. This translates into CASSRAGPSYEQYF.